These 18 T cell receptor beta chains were all obtained from the same sample, sequenced in a study of neurological immune-mediated disorders. Via MiXCR, TCRdb re-called the 5' RACE reads, giving one row per CDR3 protein. The sample has 50,000 to 80,000 distinct CDR3 sequences, less than 5.5% seen once. What was sequenced was PBMCs. These receptors came from a man between 25 and 39 years old with multiple sclerosis.

This sequence joins TRBV6-5 and TRBJ1-2; 9 positions match TRBD1. Germline V lookup: CDR1 MNHEY, CDR2 SVGAGI. The CDR3 has 17 residues. V shed 1 base, J shed 2 bases, and the junction held 8 bases outside the gene matches. DNA for the CDR3: TGTGCCAGCAGTTACTTGGACAGGGGAGTGAGGAACTATGGCTACACCTTC. Amino acids: CASSYLDRGVRNYGYTF.

This clonotype occurred a few times. The genes are TRBV10-2 and TRBJ2-1, with D possibly being TRBD1 or TRBD2 (5 bases each). Trimming stripped 9 bases from V and 0 bases from J, with 15 bases between. CDR3 length: 15 residues. Looked up from germline, CDR1 is WSHSY and CDR2 is SAAADI. The CDR3: CASSRGDSSYNEQFF. The CDR3 DNA follows: TGCGCCAGTTCCAGAGGGGATAGCTCCTACAATGAGCAGTTCTTC.

There are many counts of this clonotype. The chain employs TRBV12-3 or TRBV12-4 and TRBJ1-2; D uncertain. The CDR3 covers 13 residues. V was clipped by 4 bases and J by 3 bases, with 9 bases between them. CDR3 region: CASSSAGDYGYTF. The CDR3 DNA reads TGTGCCAGCAGTTCCGCGGGTGACTATGGCTACACCTTC.

Many counts were recorded for this clonotype. The rearrangement joins TRBV3-1 to TRBJ2-1; 8 bases align to TRBD1. Germline CDR1 and CDR2: LGHDT and YNNKEL (reference sequence). The CDR3 has 15 amino acids. V lost 4 bases, J lost 1 base, and 3 bases stayed unmatched. The CDR3 region is CASSLRGRSYNEQFF. Written as DNA, the CDR3 is TGTGCCAGCAGCCTCAGGGGGCGGTCCTACAATGAGCAGTTCTTC.

This clonotype has at least ten counts. The chain uses TRBV3-1 and TRBJ2-5; 12 bases line up with TRBD2. Germline assignment: CDR1 LGHDT and CDR2 YNNKEL (reference sequence). The CDR3 consists of 16 residues. The junction had 3 bases not matched to a gene; V was cut back by 1 base and J by 3 bases. The CDR3 DNA reads TGTGCCAGCAGCCAAGTATCTAGCGGGGGGGAAGAGACCCAGTACTTC. Translated, it gives CASSQVSSGGEETQYF.

This clonotype was counted a few times. This chain joins TRBV9 and TRBJ2-7, with D possibly TRBD2 on 5 matching bases. In germline, CDR1 is SGDLS, CDR2 YYNGEE. The CDR3 consists of 16 residues. Between the trimmed V and J ends, which lost 4 bases and 2 bases, there was a span of 19 bases. The DNA for the CDR3 is TGTGCCAGCAGCCCCCTACCCAGCGGTTCTGCCTACGAGCAGTACTTC. It yields the protein CASSPLPSGSAYEQYF.

This clonotype appeared a few times. This rearrangement joins TRBV20-1 to TRBJ1-5, with D possibly matching TRBD1 (6 bases). Germline V gene lookup returns CDR1 DFQATT and CDR2 SNEGSKA (reference sequence). With 5 bases removed from V and 4 bases from J, the gap between germline ends came to 12 bases. The CDR3 is made up of 13 amino acids. The CDR3 sequence: CSAQSGQNQPQHF. The CDR3 DNA is TGCAGTGCTCAATCCGGACAGAATCAGCCCCAGCATTTT.

The chain couples TRBV5-1 to TRBJ2-5; D may be TRBD1 (6 bases). The CDR3 sequence is 14 residues long. Germline V gene lookup returns CDR1 SGHRS and CDR2 YFSETQ. V was cut by 4 bases and J by 2 bases, with 12 bases left in between. DNA for the CDR3: TGCGCCAGCAGCCTAGCAGGACAGCAAGAGACCCAGTACTTC. Amino acid sequence: CASSLAGQQETQYF.

This clonotype has only a few counts. The rearrangement joins TRBV7-2 to TRBJ1-2, with 9 bases that match TRBD1. V shed 6 bases and J 0 bases; nucleotides not matched to a gene: 5. CDR1 SGHTA and CDR2 FQGNSA come from the germline V gene. The CDR3 extends over 15 amino acids. The CDR3: CASSLRQGANYGYTF. The DNA for the CDR3 is TGTGCCAGCAGTCTTCGACAGGGGGCTAACTATGGCTACACCTTC.

This clonotype was seen ten or more times. This sequence joins TRBV5-1 and TRBJ2-1; 7 nucleotides align to TRBD2. V gave up 8 bases and J gave up 3 bases; unmatched junction bases: 8. Germline loops: CDR1 SGHRS, CDR2 YFSETQ. The CDR3 spans 14 residues. The chain's CDR3 is CASRTGGGYNEQFF. DNA of the CDR3: TGCGCCAGTCGGACCGGCGGGGGCTACAATGAGCAGTTCTTC.

This clonotype was recorded many times. This chain joins TRBV10-3 and TRBJ1-5, with a weak D call TRBD1 (6 bases). Trimming removed 10 bases at V and 0 bases at J, with 10 bases between. CDR1 ENHRY and CDR2 SYGVKD come from the germline V gene. The CDR3 spans 13 residues. CDR3 bases: TGTGCCACGCAGGGGAATAGCAATCAGCCCCAGCATTTT. Amino acid sequence: CATQGNSNQPQHF.

This clonotype was picked up many times. This chain connects TRBV29-1 to TRBJ2-2, with D unclear. V was cut by 7 bases and J by 6 bases, with 21 bases left in between. The CDR3 is made up of 15 amino acids. CDR1 and CDR2 from the germline V gene are SQVTM and ANQGSEA. The CDR3 sequence: CSAMGREDEAGELFF. The DNA for the CDR3 is TGCAGCGCCATGGGAAGGGAAGATGAGGCCGGGGAGCTGTTTTTT.

This clonotype was observed at least ten times. The rearrangement uses TRBV5-1 and TRBJ2-3, with TRBD2 matching over 8 bases. After removal of 3 bases from V and 0 bases from J, the junction contained 9 bases not matched to a gene. The CDR3 has 17 residues. Germline CDR1 SGHRS, CDR2 YFSETQ. The DNA for the CDR3 is TGCGCCAGCAGCTCAATACTTAGCGGGGAGAGCACAGATACGCAGTATTTT. This gives the protein CASSSILSGESTDTQYF.

This clonotype was counted between two and nine times. The V and J genes are TRBV2 and TRBJ1-5, with a weak D call TRBD1 (5 bases). V lost 0 bases, J lost 3 bases, and 9 bases lay in between. This CDR3 comprises 15 residues. The germline CDR1 and CDR2 sequences are SNHLY and FYNNEI. The CDR3 spells CASSEALGTNQPQHF. The CDR3, as DNA: TGTGCCAGCAGTGAAGCGTTAGGGACCAATCAGCCCCAGCATTTT.

This clonotype occurred many times. V and J are TRBV5-1 and TRBJ1-1, with TRBD1 identical over 8 bases. This CDR3 region has 15 residues. Germline V lookup: CDR1 SGHRS, CDR2 YFSETQ. The junction had 9 bases not matched to a gene; V was cut back by 0 bases and J by 8 bases. CDR3 nucleotides: TGCGCCAGCAGCTTGGATGGGGCAGGGGGCAGGGAAGCTTTCTTT. It codes for CASSLDGAGGREAFF.

This clonotype came up many times. The gene calls are TRBV4-1 and TRBJ2-4; perhaps TRBD2 as D (5 bases). The CDR3 consists of 15 residues. V was pared by 0 bases and J by 8 bases, with 14 bases between. Germline V gene sequence: CDR1 MGHRA, CDR2 YSYEKL. The CDR3 bases are TGCGCCAGCAGCCAAGATCCAGGTGGGGAGTACATTCAGTACTTC. This codes for CASSQDPGGEYIQYF.

This clonotype showed up just a few times. The chain is built from TRBV5-5 and TRBJ2-1; 12 bases match TRBD2. The junction had 6 bases not matched to a gene; V was cut back by 2 bases and J by 0 bases. The CDR3 extends over 18 amino acids. Germline V CDR1 and CDR2: SGHKS, YYEKEE (reference sequence). The CDR3 protein is CASSFLTSGGYSYNEQFF. The DNA of the CDR3 is TGTGCCAGCAGCTTCTTGACTAGCGGGGGTTACTCCTACAATGAGCAGTTCTTC.

This clonotype occurred many times. This rearrangement joins TRBV10-3 to TRBJ2-7, with D perhaps assigned TRBD1 or TRBD2 (5 bases each). The germline V gene encodes CDR1 ENHRY and CDR2 SYGVKD. The CDR3 is made up of 14 amino acids. The V and J ends lost 7 bases and 1 base respectively, with 14 bases between them. CDR3 region: CAITRGDGSYEQYF. The CDR3 coding sequence is TGTGCCATCACCCGAGGGGACGGTTCCTACGAGCAGTACTTC.